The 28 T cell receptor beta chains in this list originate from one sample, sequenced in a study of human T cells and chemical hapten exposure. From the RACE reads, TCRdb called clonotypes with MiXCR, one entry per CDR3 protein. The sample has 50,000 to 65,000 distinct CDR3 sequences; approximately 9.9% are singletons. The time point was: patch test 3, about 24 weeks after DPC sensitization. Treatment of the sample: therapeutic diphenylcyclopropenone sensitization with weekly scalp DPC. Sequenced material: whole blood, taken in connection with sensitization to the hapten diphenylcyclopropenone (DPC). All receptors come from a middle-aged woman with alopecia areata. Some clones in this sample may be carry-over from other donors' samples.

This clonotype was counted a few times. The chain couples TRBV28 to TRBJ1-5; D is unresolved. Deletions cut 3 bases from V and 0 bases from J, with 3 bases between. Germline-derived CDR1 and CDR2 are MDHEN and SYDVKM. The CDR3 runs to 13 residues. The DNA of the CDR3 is TGTGCCAGCAGTTTGGTTAGCAATCAGCCCCAGCATTTT. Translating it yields CASSLVSNQPQHF.

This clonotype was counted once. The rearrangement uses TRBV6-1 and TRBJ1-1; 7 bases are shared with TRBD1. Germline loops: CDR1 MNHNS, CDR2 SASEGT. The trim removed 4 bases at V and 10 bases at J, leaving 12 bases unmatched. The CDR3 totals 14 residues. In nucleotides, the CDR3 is TGTGCCAGCAGTGCCCCCGACAGGGCGTCGGGAGCTTTCTTT. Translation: CASSAPDRASGAFF.

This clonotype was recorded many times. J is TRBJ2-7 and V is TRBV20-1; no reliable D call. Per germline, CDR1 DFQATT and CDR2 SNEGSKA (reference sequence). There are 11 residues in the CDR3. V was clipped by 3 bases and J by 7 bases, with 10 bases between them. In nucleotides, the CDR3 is TGCAGTGCTAGTCACTACAGAGAGCAGTACTTC. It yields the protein CSASHYREQYF.

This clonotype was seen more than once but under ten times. This CDR3 reads CASSPLSGTQYF. The CDR3 DNA sequence: TGTGCCAGCAGCCCGCTCTCGGGGACGCAGTATTTT. The chain recombines TRBV5-6 with TRBJ2-3; maybe TRBD2 (5 bases). V was clipped by 4 bases and J by 9 bases, with 12 bases between them. The CDR3 is 12 residues long. From germline, CDR1 is SGHDT and CDR2 YYEEEE.

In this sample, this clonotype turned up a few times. Here the CDR3 reads CASSPKDTQYF. CDR3 DNA: TGTGCCAGCTCACCTAAGGATACGCAGTATTTT. V gene TRBV18 combines with J gene TRBJ2-3; D not resolved. From germline, CDR1 is KGHSH and CDR2 LQKENI. Trimming took off 3 bases at V and 6 bases at J, with 4 bases between the two ends. This CDR3 has 11 amino acids.

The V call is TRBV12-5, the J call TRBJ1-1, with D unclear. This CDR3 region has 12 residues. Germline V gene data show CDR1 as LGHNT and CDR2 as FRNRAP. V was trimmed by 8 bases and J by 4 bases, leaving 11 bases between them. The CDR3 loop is CASFGEATEAFF. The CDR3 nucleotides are TGTGCTAGTTTCGGGGAGGCCACTGAAGCTTTCTTT. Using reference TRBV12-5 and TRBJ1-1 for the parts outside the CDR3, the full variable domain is DARVTQTPRHKVTEMGQEVTMRCQPILGHNTVFWYRQTMMQGLELLAYFRNRAPLDDSGMPKDRFSAEMPDATLATLKIQPSEPRDSAVYFCASFGEATEAFFGQGTRLTVV.

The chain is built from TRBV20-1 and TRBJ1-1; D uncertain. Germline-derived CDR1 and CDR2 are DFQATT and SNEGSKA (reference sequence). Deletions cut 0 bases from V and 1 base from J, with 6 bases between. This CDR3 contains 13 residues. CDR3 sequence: CSARERSNTEAFF. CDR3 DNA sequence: TGCAGTGCTAGAGAGCGCTCGAACACTGAAGCTTTCTTT.

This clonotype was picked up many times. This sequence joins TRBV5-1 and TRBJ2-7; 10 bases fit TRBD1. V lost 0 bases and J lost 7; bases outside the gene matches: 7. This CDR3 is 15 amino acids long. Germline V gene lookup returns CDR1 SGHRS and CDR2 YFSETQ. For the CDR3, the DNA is TGCGCCAGCAGCTTGGTTACGGGGACAGGGGCGGAGCAGTACTTC. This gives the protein CASSLVTGTGAEQYF.

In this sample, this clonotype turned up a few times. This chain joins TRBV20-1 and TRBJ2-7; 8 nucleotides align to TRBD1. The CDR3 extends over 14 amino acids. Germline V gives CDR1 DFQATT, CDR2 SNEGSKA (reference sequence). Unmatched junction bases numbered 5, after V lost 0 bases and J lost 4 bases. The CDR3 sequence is CSARDPGQDYEQYF. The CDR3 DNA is TGCAGTGCTAGAGATCCGGGACAGGATTACGAGCAGTACTTC.

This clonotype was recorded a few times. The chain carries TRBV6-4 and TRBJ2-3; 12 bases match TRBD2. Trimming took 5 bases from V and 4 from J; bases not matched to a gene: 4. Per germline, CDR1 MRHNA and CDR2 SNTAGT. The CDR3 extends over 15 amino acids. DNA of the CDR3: TGTGCCAGCAGTCCTAGCGGGGGGGCTGCAGATACGCAGTATTTT. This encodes CASSPSGGAADTQYF.

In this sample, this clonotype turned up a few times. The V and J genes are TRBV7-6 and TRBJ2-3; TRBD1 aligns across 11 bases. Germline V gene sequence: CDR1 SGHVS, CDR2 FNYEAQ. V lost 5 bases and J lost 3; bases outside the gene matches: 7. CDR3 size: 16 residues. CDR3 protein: CASSPGDRGMTDTQYF. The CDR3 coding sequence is TGTGCCAGCAGCCCGGGGGACAGGGGGATGACAGATACGCAGTATTTT.

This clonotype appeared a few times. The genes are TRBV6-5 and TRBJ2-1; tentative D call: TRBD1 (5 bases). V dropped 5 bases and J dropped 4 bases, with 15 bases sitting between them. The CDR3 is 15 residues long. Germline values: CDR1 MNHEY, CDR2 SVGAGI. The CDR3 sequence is CASSPRAGKYNEQFF. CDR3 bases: TGTGCCAGCAGTCCCCGGGCAGGGAAATACAATGAGCAGTTCTTC.

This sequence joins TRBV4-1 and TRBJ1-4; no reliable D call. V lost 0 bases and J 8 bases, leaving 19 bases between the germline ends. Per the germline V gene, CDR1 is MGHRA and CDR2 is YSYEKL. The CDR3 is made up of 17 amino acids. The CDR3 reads CASSQDTSTVTREKLFF. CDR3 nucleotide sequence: TGCGCCAGCAGCCAAGATACCTCGACGGTTACGAGGGAAAAACTGTTTTTT.

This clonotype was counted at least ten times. CDR3 nucleotides: TGTGCCAGCAGCGAGGCAGGCTCTGGGGCCAACGTCCTGACTTTC. Its protein is CASSEAGSGANVLTF. The V call is TRBV6-1, the J call TRBJ2-6, with D hard to call. Germline V gene data show CDR1 as MNHNS and CDR2 as SASEGT. Trimming took off 6 bases at V and 0 bases at J, with 9 bases between the two ends. The length of the CDR3 is 15 residues.

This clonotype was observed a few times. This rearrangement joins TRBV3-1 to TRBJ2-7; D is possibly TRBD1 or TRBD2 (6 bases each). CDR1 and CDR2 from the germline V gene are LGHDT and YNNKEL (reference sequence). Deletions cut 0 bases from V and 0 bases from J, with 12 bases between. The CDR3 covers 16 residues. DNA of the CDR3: TGTGCCAGCAGCCAAGAATCCCGGGGGCTCTCCTACGAGCAGTACTTC. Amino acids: CASSQESRGLSYEQYF.

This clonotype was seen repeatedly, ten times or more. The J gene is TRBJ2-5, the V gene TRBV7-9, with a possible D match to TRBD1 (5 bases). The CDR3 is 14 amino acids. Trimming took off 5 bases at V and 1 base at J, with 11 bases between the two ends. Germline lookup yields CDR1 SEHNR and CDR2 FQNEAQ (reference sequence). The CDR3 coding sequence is TGTGCCAGCAGCGAGAGGACACTCCAAGAGACCCAGTACTTC. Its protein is CASSERTLQETQYF.

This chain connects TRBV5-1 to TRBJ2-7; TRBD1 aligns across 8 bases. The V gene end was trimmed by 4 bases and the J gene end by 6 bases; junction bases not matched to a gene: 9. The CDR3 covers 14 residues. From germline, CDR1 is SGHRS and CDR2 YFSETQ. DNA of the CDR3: TGCGCCAGCAGCACCCTTGGACAGGGTGGCGAGCAGTACTTC. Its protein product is CASSTLGQGGEQYF.

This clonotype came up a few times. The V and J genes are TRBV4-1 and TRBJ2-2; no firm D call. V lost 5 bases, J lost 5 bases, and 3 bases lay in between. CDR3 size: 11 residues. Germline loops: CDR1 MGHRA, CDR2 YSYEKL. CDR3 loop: CASSSTGELFF. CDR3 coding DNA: TGCGCCAGCAGCTCTACCGGGGAGCTGTTTTTT.

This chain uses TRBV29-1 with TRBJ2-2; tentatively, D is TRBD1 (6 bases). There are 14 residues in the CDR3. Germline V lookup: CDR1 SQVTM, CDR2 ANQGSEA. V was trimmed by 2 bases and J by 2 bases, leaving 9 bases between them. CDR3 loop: CSVELGHNTGELFF. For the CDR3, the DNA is TGCAGCGTTGAATTGGGACATAACACCGGGGAGCTGTTTTTT.

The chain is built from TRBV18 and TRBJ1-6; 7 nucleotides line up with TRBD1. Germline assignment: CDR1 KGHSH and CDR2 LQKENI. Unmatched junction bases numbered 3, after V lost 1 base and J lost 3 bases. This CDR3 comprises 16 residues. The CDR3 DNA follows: TGTGCCAGCTCACCACAGGGGGCTGGCTATAATTCACCCCTCCACTTT. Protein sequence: CASSPQGAGYNSPLHF.

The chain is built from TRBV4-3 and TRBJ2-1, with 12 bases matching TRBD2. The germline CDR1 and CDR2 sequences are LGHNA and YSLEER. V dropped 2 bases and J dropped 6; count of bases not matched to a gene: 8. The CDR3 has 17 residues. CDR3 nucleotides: TGCGCCAGCAGCCAAATAGAGGGACTAGCGGGTTCCAATGAGCAGTTCTTC. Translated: CASSQIEGLAGSNEQFF.

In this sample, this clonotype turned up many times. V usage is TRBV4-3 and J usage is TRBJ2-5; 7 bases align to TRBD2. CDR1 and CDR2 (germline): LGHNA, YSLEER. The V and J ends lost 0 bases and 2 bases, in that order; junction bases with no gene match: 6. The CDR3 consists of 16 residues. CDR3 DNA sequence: TGCGCCAGCAGCCAAGACCCGCGGGGAGGGCAAGAGACCCAGTACTTC. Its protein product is CASSQDPRGGQETQYF.

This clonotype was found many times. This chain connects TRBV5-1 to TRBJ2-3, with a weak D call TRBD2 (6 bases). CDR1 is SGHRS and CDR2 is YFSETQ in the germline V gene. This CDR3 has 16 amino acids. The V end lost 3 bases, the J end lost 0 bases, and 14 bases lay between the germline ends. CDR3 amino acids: CASSSQTRLSTDTQYF. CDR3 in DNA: TGCGCCAGCAGCTCACAGACTAGACTTAGCACAGATACGCAGTATTTT.

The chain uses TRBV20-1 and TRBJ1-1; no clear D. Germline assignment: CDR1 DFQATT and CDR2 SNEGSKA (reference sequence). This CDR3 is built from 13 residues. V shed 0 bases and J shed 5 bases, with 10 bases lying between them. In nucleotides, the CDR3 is TGCAGTGCTAGAGAGCTTCCGGGAACTGAAGCTTTCTTT. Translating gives CSARELPGTEAFF.

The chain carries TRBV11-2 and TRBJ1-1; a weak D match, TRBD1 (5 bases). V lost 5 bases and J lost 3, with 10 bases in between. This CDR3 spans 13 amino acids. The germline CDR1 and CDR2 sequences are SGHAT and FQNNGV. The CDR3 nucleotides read TGTGCCAGCAGCCCAGGGTTTTACACTGAAGCTTTCTTT. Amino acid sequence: CASSPGFYTEAFF.

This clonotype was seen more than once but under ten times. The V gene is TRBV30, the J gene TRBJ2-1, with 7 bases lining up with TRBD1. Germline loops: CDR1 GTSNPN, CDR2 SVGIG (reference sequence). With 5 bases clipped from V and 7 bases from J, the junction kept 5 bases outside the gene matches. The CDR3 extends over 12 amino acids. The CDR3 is CAWQGGFNEQFF. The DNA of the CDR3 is TGTGCCTGGCAAGGGGGCTTTAATGAGCAGTTCTTC.

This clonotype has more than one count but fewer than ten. The CDR3 spells CASQRGLNTEAFF. In nucleotides, the CDR3 is TGTGCCAGCCAAAGGGGTTTGAACACTGAAGCTTTCTTT. The chain links TRBV11-1 to TRBJ1-1, with a weak D call TRBD1 (5 bases). CDR3 length equals 13 residues. The germline V gene has CDR1 SGHAT and CDR2 FQDESV (reference sequence). V was clipped by 8 bases and J by 0 bases, with 10 bases between them.

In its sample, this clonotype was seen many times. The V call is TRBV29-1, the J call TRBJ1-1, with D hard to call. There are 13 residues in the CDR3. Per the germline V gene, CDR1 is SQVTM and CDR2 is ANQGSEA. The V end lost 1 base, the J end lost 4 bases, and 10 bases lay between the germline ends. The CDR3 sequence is CSVEVMSGTEAFF. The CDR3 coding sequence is TGCAGCGTTGAAGTGATGAGTGGCACTGAAGCTTTCTTT.